The 31 T cell receptor beta chains listed next were all sequenced from one sample in a study of blood T cell repertoires in COVID-19. TCRdb keeps only in-frame clones here, not all; method: immunoSEQ multiplex PCR. Among fewer than 350,000 clones listed, roughly nine tenths were seen once. The specimen sequenced was PBMCs or T cells enriched from blood (not recorded which). Receptors originate from a middle-aged woman who had recovered from COVID-19.

V is TRBV28 and J is TRBJ2-3; D not resolved. The V end was cut by 6 bases, the J end by 1 base, with 11 bases between. The CDR3 covers 14 residues. Germline V gene data show CDR1 as MDHEN and CDR2 as SYDVKM. In DNA, the CDR3 is TGTGCCAGCAGGCCCTCGGGTCGCACAGATACGCAGTATTTT. Amino acids: CASRPSGRTDTQYF.

V gene TRBV6-5 combines with J gene TRBJ2-1, with a possible D match to TRBD2 (5 bases). Per germline, CDR1 MNHEY and CDR2 SVGAGI. The germline V and J ends were trimmed by 6 bases and 8 bases, with 14 bases remaining between them. The CDR3 is made up of 13 amino acids. For the CDR3, the DNA is TGTGCCAGCAGCCGTCCCCCCGGGGATGAGCAGTTCTTC. Its protein product is CASSRPPGDEQFF.

This sequence joins TRBV5-1 and TRBJ1-2; D is ambiguous. Germline V gene sequence: CDR1 SGHRS, CDR2 YFSETQ. This CDR3 comprises 15 residues. Trimming shortened V by 0 bases and J by 4 bases, and 13 bases separated the two germline ends. The CDR3 bases are TGCGCCAGCAGCTTGGCTGGGGAGCTCGGCTATGGCTACACCTTC. Encoded protein: CASSLAGELGYGYTF.

The rearrangement joins TRBV28 to TRBJ1-5; 9 bases are a match to TRBD1. CDR3 length: 15 residues. V shed 2 bases and J 7 bases; nucleotides not matched to a gene: 6. Germline values: CDR1 MDHEN, CDR2 SYDVKM. This chain's CDR3 is CASSLRTGGGQPQHF. Here the CDR3 DNA reads TGTGCCAGCAGTTTACGTACAGGGGGCGGGCAGCCCCAGCATTTT.

The J gene is TRBJ1-5, the V gene TRBV27; the match to TRBD1 covers 10 bases. After removal of 5 bases from V and 7 bases from J, the junction contained 5 bases not matched to a gene. Germline assignment: CDR1 MNHEY and CDR2 SMNVEV (reference sequence). CDR3 size: 14 residues. The CDR3 DNA sequence: TGTGCCAGCAGTATGACAGGGGGCGGGCAGCCCCAGCATTTT. Translated, it gives CASSMTGGGQPQHF.

V is TRBV7-9 and J is TRBJ1-3; D ambiguous. This CDR3 contains 15 residues. CDR1 SEHNR and CDR2 FQNEAQ come from the germline V gene (reference sequence). V shed 1 base and J shed 0 bases, with 7 bases lying between them. The CDR3 nucleotides read TGTGCCAGCAGCTTAGGAACGGTCTCTGGAAACACCATATATTTT. It translates to CASSLGTVSGNTIYF.

V usage is TRBV6-1 and J usage is TRBJ1-4; no clear D. Germline CDR1 MNHNS, CDR2 SASEGT. Trimming shortened V by 1 base and J by 7 bases, and 13 bases separated the two germline ends. The CDR3 totals 15 residues. This CDR3 is CASSEGEGSVEKLFF. CDR3 coding DNA: TGTGCCAGCAGTGAAGGGGAGGGATCAGTTGAAAAACTGTTTTTT.

The genes are TRBV28 and TRBJ2-1, with D possibly matching TRBD2 (6 bases). The length of the CDR3 is 13 residues. The ends were cut back, 4 bases at V and 7 bases at J, with 11 bases in the middle. The germline V gene has CDR1 MDHEN and CDR2 SYDVKM. The CDR3 region is CASSWGLKNEQFF. In nucleotides, the CDR3 is TGTGCCAGCAGTTGGGGACTCAAAAATGAGCAGTTCTTC.

This sequence joins TRBV24-1 and TRBJ2-2, with D tentatively TRBD1 (6 bases). The CDR3 sequence is 15 residues long. Per germline, CDR1 KGHDR and CDR2 SFDVKD. Trimming shortened V by 4 bases and J by 3 bases, and 11 bases separated the two germline ends. CDR3 sequence reads: CATSENREYTGELFF. Here the CDR3 DNA reads TGTGCCACCAGTGAAAACAGGGAATACACCGGGGAGCTGTTTTTT.

The chain has TRBV7-2 and TRBJ2-4; D might be TRBD2 (7 bases). This CDR3 has 17 residues. Germline CDR1 is SGHTA and CDR2 is FQGNSA. V was clipped by 2 bases and J by 3 bases, with 17 bases between them. The CDR3 DNA is TGTGCCAGCAGCTTATCGGGGGCCGCTAGCGGCAAAAACATTCAGTACTTC. Translating gives CASSLSGAASGKNIQYF. The variable domain in full, completed from reference TRBV7-2 and TRBJ2-4, reads GAGVSQSPSNKVTEKGKDVELRCDPISGHTALYWYRQSLGQGLEFLIYFQGNSAPDKSGLPSDRFSAERTGGSVSTLTIQRTQQEDSAVYLCASSLSGAASGKNIQYFGAGTRLSVL.

The chain recombines TRBV7-8 with TRBJ2-5; 11 bases agree with TRBD2. The germline gives CDR1 SGHVS, CDR2 FQNEAQ. J gave up 1 base and V 2 bases, and 6 bases lay outside the gene matches. This CDR3 has 17 amino acids. CDR3 DNA: TGTGCCAGCAGCTTACTAGCGGGAGGCTATTCCCAAGAGACCCAGTACTTC. Its translation: CASSLLAGGYSQETQYF. The variable domain in full, with the rest retrieved from reference TRBV7-8 and TRBJ2-5, is GAGVSQSPRYKVAKRGQDVALRCDPISGHVSLFWYQQALGQGPEFLTYFQNEAQLDKSGLPSDRFFAERPEGSVSTLKIQRTQQEDSAVYLCASSLLAGGYSQETQYFGPGTRLLVL.

This chain joins TRBV27 and TRBJ1-1, with TRBD1 identical over 10 bases. The CDR3 sequence is 17 residues long. CDR1 is MNHEY, CDR2 SMNVEV, per germline (reference sequence). Unmatched junction bases numbered 8, after V lost 3 bases and J lost 1 base. As DNA, the CDR3 is TGTGCCAGCAGTTTCCGCCGGACAGGGGGTAAGAACACTGAAGCTTTCTTT. Protein: CASSFRRTGGKNTEAFF.

The rearrangement uses TRBV2 and TRBJ2-2; D remains unclear. V lost 7 bases, J lost 1 base, and 10 bases lay in between. Germline CDR1 and CDR2: SNHLY and FYNNEI. This CDR3 contains 14 residues. Written as DNA, the CDR3 is TGTGCCAGCAAATCTACGGGGAACACCGGGGAGCTGTTTTTT. Its protein is CASKSTGNTGELFF.

This chain joins TRBV28 and TRBJ1-3; a weak D match, TRBD1 (6 bases). CDR3 length: 15 residues. Between the trimmed V and J ends, which lost 9 bases and 0 bases, there was a span of 15 bases. Germline CDR1 is MDHEN and CDR2 is SYDVKM. The CDR3 region has the DNA TGTGCCAGTCGAGGGGGTTCCTCCTCTGGAAACACCATATATTTT. The encoded protein is CASRGGSSSGNTIYF.

V gene TRBV3-1 (or the pseudogene TRBV3-2) combines with J gene TRBJ2-7, with TRBD2 identical over 12 bases. This CDR3 is 16 amino acids long. Germline loops: CDR1 LGHDT, CDR2 YNNKEL (reference sequence). The trim removed 1 base at V and 7 bases at J, leaving 8 bases unmatched. The CDR3 reads CASSQVRLAGVGEQYF. The CDR3 DNA reads TGTGCCAGCAGCCAAGTTCGACTAGCGGGAGTGGGTGAGCAGTACTTC.

The genes are TRBV19 and TRBJ2-7; D gene uncertain. Germline CDR1 is LNHDA and CDR2 is SQIVND (reference sequence). This CDR3 spans 13 amino acids. V was shortened by 1 base and J by 0 bases, with 4 bases between the two germline ends. The CDR3 nucleotides read TGTGCCAGTAGTATAGGGCACTCCTACGAGCAGTACTTC. Translation: CASSIGHSYEQYF.

This rearrangement joins TRBV7-9 to TRBJ2-4; TRBD2 matches at 14 bases. The trim removed 3 bases at V and 3 bases at J, leaving 7 bases unmatched. The CDR3 loop spans 18 amino acids. Germline V lookup: CDR1 SEHNR, CDR2 FQNEAQ (reference sequence). The CDR3 spells CASSLGTSGGALKNIQYF. CDR3 DNA: TGTGCCAGCAGCTTGGGGACTAGCGGGGGCGCCCTCAAAAACATTCAGTACTTC.

The rearrangement uses TRBV5-1 and TRBJ2-7, with 7 bases aligning to TRBD2. CDR1 and CDR2 from the germline V gene are SGHRS and YFSETQ. V shed 4 bases and J 2 bases; nucleotides not matched to a gene: 9. The CDR3 spans 15 residues. The CDR3 sequence is CASSHQAAGAYEQYF. For the CDR3, the DNA is TGCGCCAGCAGCCACCAGGCGGCGGGGGCCTACGAGCAGTACTTC. The full variable domain, rest sourced from reference TRBV5-1 and TRBJ2-7, is KAGVTQTPRYLIKTRGQQVTLSCSPISGHRSVSWYQQTPGQGLQFLFEYFSETQRNKGNFPGRFSGRQFSNSRSEMNVSTLELGDSALYLCASSHQAAGAYEQYFGPGTRLTVT.

CDR3 coding DNA: TGTGCCAGCAGCGGTGGGTTGTTAGCGGGGGGGACCTCCTACGAGCAGTACTTC. It is translated as CASSGGLLAGGTSYEQYF. This sequence joins TRBV5-6 and TRBJ2-7, with 11 bases fitting TRBD2. Germline trimming cut 4 bases from V and 0 bases from J; bases unmatched to any gene: 12. The CDR3 covers 18 residues. CDR1 and CDR2 (germline): SGHDT, YYEEEE.

The rearrangement links TRBV19 to TRBJ1-1; D uncertain. Germline CDR1 reads LNHDA; CDR2 reads SQIVND (reference sequence). The CDR3 spans 15 residues. Trimming pared 7 bases from V and 0 bases from J, leaving 15 bases between. Here the CDR3 reads CASKPAQLLNTEAFF. For the CDR3, the DNA is TGTGCCAGTAAACCGGCACAACTATTGAACACTGAAGCTTTCTTT.

In this sample, this clone turned up a few times. CDR3 in DNA: TGTGCCAGCAGCTCCGGGGGACTAGCGGGAGGGAACGAGCAGTACTTC. It encodes CASSSGGLAGGNEQYF. V and J are TRBV5-4 and TRBJ2-7; 16 nucleotides align to TRBD2. CDR3 length equals 16 residues. V was pared by 3 bases and J by 5 bases, with 5 bases of the junction left unmatched. Germline CDR1 is SGHNT and CDR2 is YYREEE (reference sequence).

This rearrangement joins TRBV7-9 to TRBJ2-1, with 11 bases aligning to TRBD2. The CDR3 sequence is 14 residues long. Germline CDR1 SEHNR, CDR2 FQNEAQ (reference sequence). The V segment lost 6 bases and the J segment 4 bases; nucleotides outside the gene matches: 2. The CDR3 protein is CASRGTSGYNEQFF. CDR3 sequence (DNA): TGTGCCAGCAGGGGGACTAGCGGATACAATGAGCAGTTCTTC.

The genes are TRBV7-2 and TRBJ1-3; D is ambiguous. Trimming stripped 5 bases from V and 1 base from J, with 15 bases between. In germline, CDR1 is SGHTA, CDR2 FQGNSA. CDR3 length equals 16 residues. The DNA for the CDR3 is TGTGCCAGCAGCCCAGCGGTGGGGAGATCTGGAAACACCATATATTTT. As protein: CASSPAVGRSGNTIYF.

V is TRBV6-5 and J is TRBJ1-1; 8 nucleotides agree with TRBD1. This CDR3 contains 14 residues. CDR1 and CDR2 (germline): MNHEY, SVGAGI. V was clipped by 7 bases and J by 2 bases; unmatched bases: 6. The CDR3 DNA is TGTGCCAGCAAAAAGGGACAGGAAAACACTGAAGCTTTCTTT. Translated, it gives CASKKGQENTEAFF.

The gene calls are TRBV5-1 and TRBJ2-1; the D gene is possibly TRBD2 (5 bases). The germline V and J ends were trimmed by 4 bases and 8 bases, with 25 bases remaining between them. The CDR3 is made up of 17 amino acids. CDR1 SGHRS and CDR2 YFSETQ come from the germline V gene. The CDR3 nucleotides read TGCGCCAGCAGCCATCTCAAGGGCGCGGAGCGGTTCGATGAGCAGTTCTTC. It encodes CASSHLKGAERFDEQFF.

The chain combines TRBV7-2 with TRBJ2-4; 12 bases agree with TRBD2. CDR3 length: 17 residues. Germline lookup yields CDR1 SGHTA and CDR2 FQGNSA. The trim removed 5 bases at V and 6 bases at J, leaving 11 bases unmatched. CDR3 protein: CASSRLWTSGIANIQYF. CDR3 DNA sequence: TGTGCCAGCAGCCGTTTATGGACTAGCGGGATAGCAAACATTCAGTACTTC.

The chain has TRBV4-3 and TRBJ2-1, with a weak D call TRBD2 (5 bases). The CDR3 loop spans 15 amino acids. V dropped 3 bases and J dropped 1 base, with 10 bases sitting between them. CDR1 and CDR2 from the germline V gene are LGHNA and YSLEER. In DNA, the CDR3 is TGCGCCAGCAGCCAGTCAACGGGGTCCTACAATGAGCAGTTCTTC. It yields the protein CASSQSTGSYNEQFF.

The rearrangement uses TRBV7-3 and TRBJ2-1; 7 bases are shared with TRBD2. Unmatched junction bases numbered 5, after V lost 5 bases and J lost 1 base. The CDR3 loop spans 15 amino acids. Germline CDR1 is SGHTA and CDR2 is FQGTGA. The CDR3: CASSPSGTSYNEQFF. In DNA, the CDR3 is TGTGCCAGCAGCCCCAGCGGGACTTCCTACAATGAGCAGTTCTTC.

This chain connects TRBV7-2 to TRBJ2-1; D is possibly TRBD1 (5 bases). The CDR3 consists of 16 residues. From germline, CDR1 is SGHTA and CDR2 FQGNSA. Trimming took 1 base from V and 6 from J, leaving 16 bases between them. The CDR3 loop reads CASSLDRLERRNEQFF. DNA for the CDR3: TGTGCCAGCAGCTTAGACAGGTTAGAACGGCGCAATGAGCAGTTCTTC.

Here the CDR3 reads CASSLGSWVGRGTEAFF. Written as DNA, the CDR3 is TGTGCCAGCAGCTTAGGATCTTGGGTTGGCAGGGGCACTGAAGCTTTCTTT. The chain joins TRBV7-2 to TRBJ1-1, with D perhaps matching TRBD1 (6 bases). This CDR3 region has 17 residues. Germline V gives CDR1 SGHTA, CDR2 FQGNSA. V was cut by 1 base and J by 4 bases, with 19 bases left in between.

The rearrangement joins TRBV11-1 to TRBJ2-5, with no clear D. CDR3 size: 13 residues. The germline V and J ends were trimmed by 3 bases and 5 bases, with 10 bases remaining between them. Germline lookup yields CDR1 SGHAT and CDR2 FQDESV (reference sequence). CDR3 DNA sequence: TGTGCCAGCAGCTTCCTCCCTAGGGAGACCCAGTACTTC. Residues: CASSFLPRETQYF.